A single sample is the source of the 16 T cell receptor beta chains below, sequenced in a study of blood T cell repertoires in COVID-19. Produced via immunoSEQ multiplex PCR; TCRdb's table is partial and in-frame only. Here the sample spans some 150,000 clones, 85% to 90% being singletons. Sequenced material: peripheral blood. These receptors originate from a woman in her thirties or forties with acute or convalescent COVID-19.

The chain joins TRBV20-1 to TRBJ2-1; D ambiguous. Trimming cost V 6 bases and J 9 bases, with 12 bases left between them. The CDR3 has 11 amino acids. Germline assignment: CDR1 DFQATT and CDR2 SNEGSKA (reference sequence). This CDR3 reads CSAAAVGEQFF. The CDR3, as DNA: TGCAGTGCGGCGGCGGTGGGTGAGCAGTTCTTC.

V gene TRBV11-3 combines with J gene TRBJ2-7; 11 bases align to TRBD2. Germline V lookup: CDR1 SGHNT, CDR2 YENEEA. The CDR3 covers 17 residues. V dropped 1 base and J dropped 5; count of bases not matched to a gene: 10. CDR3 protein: CASSLAVLAGASHEQYF. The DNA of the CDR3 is TGTGCCAGCAGCTTAGCTGTACTAGCGGGAGCGAGCCACGAGCAGTACTTC.

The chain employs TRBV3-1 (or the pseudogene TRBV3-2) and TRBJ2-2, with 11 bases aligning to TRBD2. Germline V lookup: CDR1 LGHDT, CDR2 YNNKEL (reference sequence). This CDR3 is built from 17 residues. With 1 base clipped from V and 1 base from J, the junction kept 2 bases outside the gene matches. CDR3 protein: CASSQGGTSGNTGELFF. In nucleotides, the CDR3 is TGTGCCAGCAGCCAAGGGGGGACTAGCGGGAACACCGGGGAGCTGTTTTTT.

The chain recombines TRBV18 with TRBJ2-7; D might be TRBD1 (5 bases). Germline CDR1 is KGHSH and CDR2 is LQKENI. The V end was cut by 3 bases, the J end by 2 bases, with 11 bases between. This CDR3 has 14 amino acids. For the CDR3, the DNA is TGTGCCAGCTCACCTGGTAAACAGGCCTACGAGCAGTACTTC. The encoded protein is CASSPGKQAYEQYF.

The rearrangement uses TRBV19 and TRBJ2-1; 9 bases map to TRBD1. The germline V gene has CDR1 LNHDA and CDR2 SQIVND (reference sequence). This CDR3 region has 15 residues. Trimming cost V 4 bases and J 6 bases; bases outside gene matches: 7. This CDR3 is CASSSRDRAFNEQFF. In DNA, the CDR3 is TGTGCCAGTAGTAGCCGGGACAGGGCTTTCAATGAGCAGTTCTTC.

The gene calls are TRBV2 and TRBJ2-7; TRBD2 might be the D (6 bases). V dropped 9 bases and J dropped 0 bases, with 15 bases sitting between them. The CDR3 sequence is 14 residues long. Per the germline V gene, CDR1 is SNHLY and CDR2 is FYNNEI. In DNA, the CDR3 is TGTGCCAGGCAGGGTAGCGGAGACTCCTACGAGCAGTACTTC. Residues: CARQGSGDSYEQYF.

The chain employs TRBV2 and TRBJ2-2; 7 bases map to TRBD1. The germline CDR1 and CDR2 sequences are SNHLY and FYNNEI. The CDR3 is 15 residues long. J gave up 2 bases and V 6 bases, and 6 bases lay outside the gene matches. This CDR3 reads CASRGQRVNTGELFF. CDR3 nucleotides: TGTGCCAGCAGGGGACAGCGAGTTAACACCGGGGAGCTGTTTTTT.

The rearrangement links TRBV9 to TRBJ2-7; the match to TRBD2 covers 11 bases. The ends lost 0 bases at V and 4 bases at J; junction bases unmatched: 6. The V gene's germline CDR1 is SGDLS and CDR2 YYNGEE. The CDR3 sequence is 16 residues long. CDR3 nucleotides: TGTGCCAGCAGCGTAGGATACGGGACTAGCGGATACGAGCAGTACTTC. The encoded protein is CASSVGYGTSGYEQYF.

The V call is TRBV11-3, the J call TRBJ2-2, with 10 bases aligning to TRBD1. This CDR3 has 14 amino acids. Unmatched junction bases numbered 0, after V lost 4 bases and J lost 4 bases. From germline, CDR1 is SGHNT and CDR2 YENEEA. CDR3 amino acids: CASSWDRGTGELFF. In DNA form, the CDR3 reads TGTGCCAGCAGCTGGGACAGGGGCACCGGGGAGCTGTTTTTT.

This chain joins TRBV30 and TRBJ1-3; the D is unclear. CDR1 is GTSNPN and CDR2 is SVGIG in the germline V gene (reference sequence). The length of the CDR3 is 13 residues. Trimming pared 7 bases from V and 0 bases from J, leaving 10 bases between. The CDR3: CAYSPSSGNTIYF. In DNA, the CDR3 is TGTGCCTACAGTCCGAGCTCTGGAAACACCATATATTTT.

Here the CDR3 reads CASSLGGANTGELFF. For the CDR3, the DNA is TGCGCCAGCAGCTTGGGTGGAGCGAACACCGGGGAGCTGTTTTTT. V gene TRBV5-1 combines with J gene TRBJ2-2, with no clear D. The V end was cut by 0 bases, the J end by 0 bases, with 6 bases between. The CDR3 length is 15 residues. Germline values: CDR1 SGHRS, CDR2 YFSETQ.

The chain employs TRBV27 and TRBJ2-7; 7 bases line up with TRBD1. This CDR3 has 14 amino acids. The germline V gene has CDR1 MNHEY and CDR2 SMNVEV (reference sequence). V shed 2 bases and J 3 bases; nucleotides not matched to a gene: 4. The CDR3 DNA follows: TGTGCCAGCAGTTTAGATAGGGGGCACTACGAGCAGTACTTC. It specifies CASSLDRGHYEQYF.

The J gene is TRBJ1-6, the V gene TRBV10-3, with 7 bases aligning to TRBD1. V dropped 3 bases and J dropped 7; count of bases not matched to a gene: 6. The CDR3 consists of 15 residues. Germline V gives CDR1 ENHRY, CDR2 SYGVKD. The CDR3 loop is CAISDDRATNSPLHF. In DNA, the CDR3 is TGTGCCATCAGTGACGACAGGGCAACGAATTCACCCCTCCACTTT.

DNA for the CDR3: TGTGCCAGCAGTAAATCCGACAGGAGCAACTATGGCTACACCTTC. This codes for CASSKSDRSNYGYTF. The rearrangement links TRBV28 to TRBJ1-2, with D perhaps matching TRBD1 (6 bases). The germline V gene encodes CDR1 MDHEN and CDR2 SYDVKM. There are 15 residues in the CDR3. Deletions cut 5 bases from V and 2 bases from J, with 15 bases between.

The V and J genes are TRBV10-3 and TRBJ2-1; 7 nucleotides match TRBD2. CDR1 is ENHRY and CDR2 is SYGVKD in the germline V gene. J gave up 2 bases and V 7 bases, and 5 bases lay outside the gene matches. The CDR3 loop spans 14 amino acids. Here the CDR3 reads CAITSGGTYNEQFF. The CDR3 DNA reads TGTGCCATCACATCGGGGGGTACCTACAATGAGCAGTTCTTC.

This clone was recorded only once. Written as DNA, the CDR3 is TGTGCCAGCAGCCCCGGGACAGGAGACAATGAGCAGTTCTTC. Protein: CASSPGTGDNEQFF. The chain has TRBV5-6 and TRBJ2-1, with TRBD1 matching 8 bases. J was trimmed by 5 bases and V by 4 bases; bases with no gene match: 5. The CDR3 totals 14 residues. Germline CDR1 SGHDT, CDR2 YYEEEE.